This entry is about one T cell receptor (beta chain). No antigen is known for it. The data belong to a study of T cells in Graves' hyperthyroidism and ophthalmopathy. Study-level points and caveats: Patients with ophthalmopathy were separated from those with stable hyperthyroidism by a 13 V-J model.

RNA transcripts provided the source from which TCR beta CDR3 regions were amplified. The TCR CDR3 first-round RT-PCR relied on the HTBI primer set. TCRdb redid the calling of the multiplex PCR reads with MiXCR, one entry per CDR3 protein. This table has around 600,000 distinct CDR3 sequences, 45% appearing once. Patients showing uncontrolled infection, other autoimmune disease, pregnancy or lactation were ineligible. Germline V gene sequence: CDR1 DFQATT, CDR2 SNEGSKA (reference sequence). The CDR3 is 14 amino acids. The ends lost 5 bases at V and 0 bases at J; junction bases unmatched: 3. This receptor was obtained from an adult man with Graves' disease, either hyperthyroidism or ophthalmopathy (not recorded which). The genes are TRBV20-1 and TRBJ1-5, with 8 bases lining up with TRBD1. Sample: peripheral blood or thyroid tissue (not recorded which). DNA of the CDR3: TGCAGTGCTTGGGACAGGACTAGCAATCAGCCCCAGCATTTT. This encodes CSAWDRTSNQPQHF.